What follows describes a single T cell receptor beta chain. These data come from a study of T cells in Graves' hyperthyroidism and ophthalmopathy. The CDR3 spans 12 residues. Trimming stripped 3 bases from V and 8 bases from J, with 8 bases between. From germline, CDR1 is DFQATT and CDR2 SNEGSKA (reference sequence). The investigators amplified TCR beta CDR3 regions from RNA transcripts. RT-PCR in the first round (using the HTBI primer set) targeted the TCR CDR3. MiXCR was run by TCRdb on the multiplex PCR reads, yielding one entry per CDR3 protein. The top ten hold roughly 8.3% of the sample, which has over 700,000 distinct CDR3 sequences, 35% to 45% seen once.

The chain combines TRBV20-1 with TRBJ1-6; no reliable D call. The sequencing input was blood. This TCR derives from a man aged 18 to 30 with Graves' hyperthyroidism. The CDR3 nucleotides are TGCAGTGCTAGGACGGCAGATTCACCCCTCCACTTT. This sequence encodes CSARTADSPLHF.